Listed below are T cell receptor beta chains from one sample, sequenced in a study of monozygotic twins with inflammatory bowel disease. From the 5' RACE reads, TCRdb lists one entry per CDR3 protein and no DNA. The sample table includes 400,000 or so distinct CDR3 sequences. Sequencing was performed on blood. The receptors shown here come from a human donor with ulcerative colitis or Crohn's disease, or a healthy co-twin of an affected twin (not recorded which). Both conserved end residues are part of each CDR3.

TRBJ2-7 TRBV4-2 14 CASSPSWTVYEQYF
TRBJ2-1 TRBV10-3 11 CAISASLEQFF
TRBJ2-1 TRBV5-1 15 CASSLGLAAYNEQFF
TRBJ1-5 TRBV6-2/TRBV6-3 14 CASSLLNSNQPQHF
TRBJ2-2 TRBV5-1 15 CARNPGAGVTGELFF
TRBJ2-3 TRBV3-1 15 CASTQKGPITDTQYF
TRBJ2-4 TRBV7-2 15 CASSPQTGLGNIQYF
TRBJ1-4 TRBV7-2 14 CASSTGLTNEKLFF
TRBJ2-5 TRBV3-1 13 CAARDSTRETQYF
TRBJ2-3 TRBV5-1 14 CASSLLVGTDTQYF
TRBJ2-3 TRBV9 15 CASSYDGGRTDTQYF